A single sample gave rise to the 4 T cell receptor beta chains below, sequenced in a study of blood T cell repertoires in COVID-19. Some clones are missing from TCRdb's copy, which holds only in-frame ones; the method was immunoSEQ multiplex PCR. Of 300,000 to 400,000 clones listed, over 75% are singletons. Source material: peripheral blood. These TCRs come from a man aged 45-65 years with active or convalescent COVID-19.

The V gene is TRBV19, the J gene TRBJ1-5, with D uncertain. The CDR3 is 15 residues long. Looked up from germline, CDR1 is LNHDA and CDR2 is SQIVND (reference sequence). V was trimmed by 5 bases and J by 5 bases, leaving 16 bases between them. CDR3 loop: CASSVRLVHDQPQHF. CDR3 nucleotides: TGTGCCAGTAGTGTACGACTTGTCCACGATCAGCCCCAGCATTTT.

The chain couples TRBV29-1 to TRBJ2-3, with D perhaps TRBD2 (7 bases). Trimming took off 1 base at V and 4 bases at J, with 9 bases between the two ends. Germline CDR1 and CDR2: SQVTM and ANQGSEA. CDR3 length: 13 residues. The CDR3 DNA reads TGCAGCGTTGAAGTAGGGGGGGCAGATACGCAGTATTTT. Its translation: CSVEVGGADTQYF.

V gene TRBV6-6 combines with J gene TRBJ1-1; D remains unclear. CDR1 and CDR2 (germline): MNHNY, SVGAGI (reference sequence). The CDR3 sequence is 14 residues long. V lost 2 bases and J 6 bases, leaving 13 bases between the germline ends. Here the CDR3 DNA reads TGTGCCAGCAGTTACGGGAGGGAAGTTGCTGAAGCTTTCTTT. This translates into CASSYGREVAEAFF.

The chain uses TRBV28 and TRBJ1-4; 9 bases are shared with TRBD1. The CDR3 consists of 14 residues. V lost 7 bases and J lost 8; bases outside the gene matches: 8. Germline V gives CDR1 MDHEN, CDR2 SYDVKM. CDR3 residues: CASKGDRDEEKLFF. CDR3 DNA sequence: TGTGCCAGCAAGGGGGACAGGGACGAGGAAAAACTGTTTTTT.